The 19 T cell receptor beta chains in this list originate from one sample, sequenced in a study of identical twins. TCRdb recomputed calls from the 5' RACE reads with MiXCR, one row per CDR3 protein. The sample has about 520,000 distinct CDR3 sequences, 20% to 25% seen once. These data were also filed under a second study, of T cells expressing NK-cell markers.

Sequences were obtained from CD4+ T cells sorted from blood. These TCRs come from a woman between 18 and 29 years old in good health.

The V and J genes are TRBV11-2 and TRBJ2-6; a possible D gene is TRBD2 (6 bases). Trimming cost V 5 bases and J 0 bases, with 17 bases left between them. Germline CDR1 is SGHAT and CDR2 is FQNNGV. The CDR3 is 18 residues long. The CDR3 region is CASSRRPGGNSGANVLTF. The CDR3 DNA sequence: TGTGCCAGCAGCCGACGCCCCGGAGGGAACTCTGGGGCCAACGTCCTGACTTTC.

The chain has TRBV9 and TRBJ2-1; TRBD1 matches at 7 bases. This CDR3 region has 15 residues. Trimming removed 3 bases from V and 4 bases from J; junction bases left unmatched: 7. Germline CDR1 and CDR2: SGDLS and YYNGEE. Here the CDR3 reads CASSGDLTGYNEQFF. The CDR3 DNA reads TGTGCCAGCAGCGGAGATCTGACAGGGTACAATGAGCAGTTCTTC.

This clonotype turned up a few times. CDR3 sequence: CASSKGQGHSGNTIYF. The DNA of the CDR3 is TGTGCCAGCAGTAAGGGACAGGGGCACTCTGGAAACACCATATATTTT. This chain connects TRBV6-1 to TRBJ1-3; TRBD1 matches 10 bases. Germline CDR1 reads MNHNS; CDR2 reads SASEGT. The J segment lost 0 bases and the V segment lost 5 bases, leaving 4 bases of the junction unmatched. The CDR3 has 16 amino acids.

This clonotype showed up just a few times. The chain couples TRBV18 to TRBJ1-1; weak D call: TRBD1 (5 bases). The CDR3 has 15 residues. CDR1 is KGHSH and CDR2 is LQKENI in the germline V gene. The ends were cut back, 2 bases at V and 2 bases at J, with 12 bases in the middle. The CDR3 region is CASSPSDSRNTEAFF. The CDR3 nucleotides read TGTGCCAGCTCACCATCCGACAGTCGAAACACTGAAGCTTTCTTT.

The chain employs TRBV20-1 and TRBJ1-4; 8 positions agree with TRBD1. Per the germline V gene, CDR1 is DFQATT and CDR2 is SNEGSKA (reference sequence). V was clipped by 5 bases and J by 10 bases; unmatched bases: 15. The CDR3 sequence is 15 residues long. CDR3: CSAETLDRDYGKLFF. CDR3 nucleotide sequence: TGCAGTGCTGAGACCCTGGACAGGGATTATGGAAAACTGTTTTTT.

This clonotype appeared a few times. The rearrangement links TRBV18 to TRBJ2-1, with D tentatively TRBD2 (7 bases). This CDR3 has 12 amino acids. Germline V gene lookup returns CDR1 KGHSH and CDR2 LQKENI. V dropped 0 bases and J dropped 14 bases, with 11 bases sitting between them. CDR3 sequence (DNA): TGTGCCAGCTCACCACCGGGGGGGGCTAAGTTCTTC. This sequence encodes CASSPPGGAKFF.

V and J are TRBV6-1 and TRBJ2-7, with 8 bases fitting TRBD1. Germline V gives CDR1 MNHNS, CDR2 SASEGT. The CDR3 is made up of 13 amino acids. The V gene end was trimmed by 10 bases and the J gene end by 2 bases; junction bases not matched to a gene: 7. The CDR3 DNA follows: TGTGCCATATCAAACAGGGGGGCCTACGAGCAGTACTTC. Translated: CAISNRGAYEQYF.

The chain recombines TRBV5-1 with TRBJ2-5; weak D call: TRBD2 (5 bases). Looked up from germline, CDR1 is SGHRS and CDR2 is YFSETQ. There are 14 residues in the CDR3. Trimming pared 0 bases from V and 5 bases from J, leaving 11 bases between. Here the CDR3 DNA reads TGCGCCAGCAGCTTGGTTGCCCCGGGGGAGACCCAGTACTTC. This gives the protein CASSLVAPGETQYF.

The chain couples TRBV12-3 or TRBV12-4 to TRBJ2-6; TRBD1 agrees at 8 bases. This CDR3 region has 15 residues. The junction had 4 bases not matched to a gene; V was cut back by 7 bases and J by 2 bases. Here the CDR3 reads CASKKQGAGANVLTF. For the CDR3, the DNA is TGTGCCAGCAAGAAACAGGGGGCTGGGGCCAACGTCCTGACTTTC.

This clonotype showed up just a few times. This chain links TRBV9 with TRBJ2-2, with D unresolved. V lost 2 bases to trimming and J lost 2 bases, with 13 bases between them. This CDR3 has 16 amino acids. CDR1 is SGDLS, CDR2 YYNGEE, per germline. CDR3 nucleotides: TGTGCCAGCAGCGTTATAGGAACCGGAAACACCGGGGAGCTGTTTTTT. Amino acids: CASSVIGTGNTGELFF.

This chain connects TRBV3-1 to TRBJ2-5, with D uncertain. Germline-derived CDR1 and CDR2 are LGHDT and YNNKEL (reference sequence). Between the trimmed V and J ends, which lost 6 bases and 5 bases, there was a span of 10 bases. The CDR3 contains 12 residues. CDR3 loop: CASSSMGETQYF. CDR3 in DNA: TGTGCCAGCAGTAGCATGGGGGAGACCCAGTACTTC.

This clonotype appeared a few times. The rearrangement uses TRBV5-1 and TRBJ2-7; D unresolved. The CDR3 spans 14 residues. The V and J ends lost 4 bases and 0 bases respectively, with 11 bases between them. Germline lookup yields CDR1 SGHRS and CDR2 YFSETQ. The CDR3 DNA follows: TGCGCCAGCAGCCAGGACCGATTCTCCTACGAGCAGTACTTC. Its protein is CASSQDRFSYEQYF. Full variable domain (remainder filled in from reference TRBV5-1 and TRBJ2-7): KAGVTQTPRYLIKTRGQQVTLSCSPISGHRSVSWYQQTPGQGLQFLFEYFSETQRNKGNFPGRFSGRQFSNSRSEMNVSTLELGDSALYLCASSQDRFSYEQYFGPGTRLTVT.

The chain is built from TRBV29-1 and TRBJ2-5; 9 nucleotides align to TRBD1. J gave up 5 bases and V 6 bases, and 4 bases lay outside the gene matches. The CDR3 is 12 residues long. Germline CDR1 is SQVTM and CDR2 is ANQGSEA. As DNA, the CDR3 is TGCAGCGTACAGGGGGCAGGGGAGACCCAGTACTTC. This translates into CSVQGAGETQYF.

V usage is TRBV20-1 and J usage is TRBJ2-1, with 11 bases matching TRBD1. J was trimmed by 8 bases and V by 6 bases; bases with no gene match: 9. This CDR3 comprises 14 residues. Germline V gene sequence: CDR1 DFQATT, CDR2 SNEGSKA (reference sequence). CDR3 in DNA: TGCAGTGCGGACAGGGGGCCCTCGCTGGATGAGCAGTTCTTC. Protein sequence: CSADRGPSLDEQFF.

The J gene is TRBJ2-2, the V gene TRBV6-2 or TRBV6-3; D possibly corresponds to TRBD1 (5 bases). The V gene lost 7 bases and the J gene lost 3 bases, with 12 bases spanning the gap. Germline V gives CDR1 MNHEY, CDR2 SVGEGT. The CDR3 runs 14 residues. The CDR3 reads CASKVRADTGELFF. The DNA of the CDR3 is TGTGCCAGCAAGGTCAGGGCAGACACCGGGGAGCTGTTTTTT.

The genes are TRBV10-3 and TRBJ1-4, with 7 bases identical to TRBD1. Germline V gene sequence: CDR1 ENHRY, CDR2 SYGVKD. J lost 4 bases, V lost 6 bases, and 5 bases had no gene match. The CDR3 sequence is 14 residues long. The CDR3 coding sequence is TGTGCCATCAGCGGGACAGACCATAATGAAAAACTGTTTTTT. The encoded protein is CAISGTDHNEKLFF.

The chain combines TRBV25-1 with TRBJ2-1; D ambiguous. Per germline, CDR1 MGHDK and CDR2 SYGVNS. The CDR3 runs 15 residues. The ends were cut back, 1 base at V and 9 bases at J, with 16 bases in the middle. In DNA, the CDR3 is TGTGCCAGCAGTGAATGGGCGGCTACCGCTAGTGAGCAGTTCTTC. This gives the protein CASSEWAATASEQFF.

This clonotype has only a few counts. This chain links TRBV7-3 with TRBJ2-3, with D possibly matching TRBD1 (6 bases). The length of the CDR3 is 15 residues. The V and J ends lost 7 bases and 5 bases respectively, with 19 bases between them. Germline V gene lookup returns CDR1 SGHTA and CDR2 FQGTGA. This CDR3 is CASTQQGILGDTQYF. The CDR3 DNA sequence: TGTGCCAGCACCCAACAGGGTATATTGGGAGATACGCAGTATTTT.

This clonotype was seen repeatedly, ten times or more. This sequence joins TRBV5-1 and TRBJ2-4, with D possibly matching TRBD1 (5 bases). V lost 4 bases and J 7 bases, leaving 18 bases between the germline ends. This CDR3 contains 15 residues. Germline V gives CDR1 SGHRS, CDR2 YFSETQ. In DNA, the CDR3 is TGCGCCAGCAGCGGCGACGGCAGGGTCGGGAACATTCAGTACTTC. Translated, it gives CASSGDGRVGNIQYF.